This T cell receptor (beta chain) was sequenced during a study of siplizumab effects on memory and regulatory T cells. Worth noting for this clone: The antigen remains unidentified.

Produced via immunoSEQ multiplex PCR; TCRdb's table is partial and in-frame only. The sample contains over 35,000 clones, roughly 90% of which appear only once. Study conclusions and caveats: Proliferating Tregs taken from siplizumab cultures were not shown to have a confirmed suppressive function.

Between the trimmed V and J ends, which lost 3 bases and 0 bases, there was a span of 14 bases. This CDR3 comprises 16 residues. Germline loops: CDR1 LNHDA, CDR2 SQIVND (reference sequence). The origin of this receptor is a human donor in good health. The chain joins TRBV19 to TRBJ1-2, with D perhaps TRBD1 (6 bases). The sequenced sample was naive CD4+ T cells sorted from blood. This CDR3 is CASSIGGRTANYGYTF. The CDR3 bases are TGTGCCAGTAGTATTGGGGGCAGGACAGCTAACTATGGCTACACCTTC.